Sequencing of this T cell receptor beta chain was carried out in a study of graft-versus-host responses after intestinal transplantation. For the study at large: For around 3 years after anti-thymocyte globulin induction, all recipients took tacrolimus and steroids. Findings and limits, study-wide: Recipient marrow held GvH clones, some first seen in ileum or blood. Some patients had graft-donor T cell macrochimerism, and their allografts showed high graft-versus-host to host-versus-graft clonal ratios.

TCRdb keeps only in-frame clones here, not all; method: immunoSEQ multiplex PCR. Among 95,000 to 110,000 clones listed, 93% were seen once. Trimming shortened V by 2 bases and J by 6 bases, and 13 bases separated the two germline ends. The CDR3 loop spans 14 amino acids. Germline CDR1 and CDR2: MNHNY and SVGAGI (reference sequence). To note about this clone: Its target is not known.

The source material was unstimulated CD8+ T cells sorted from spleen or lymph node cells, sampled before intestinal transplant. The TCR comes from a human donor who received an intestinal transplant. The chain recombines TRBV6-6 with TRBJ1-2; tentatively, D is TRBD1 (5 bases). The CDR3 loop reads CASSYGQGPDGYTF. CDR3 nucleotides: TGTGCCAGCAGTTACGGGCAGGGACCCGATGGCTACACCTTC.